This TCR beta chain was sequenced in a study of Ad26.COV2.S vaccination and SARS-CoV-2 variants. General study results and limits: CD8+ and CD4+ T cells specific for spike reportedly responded with substantial breadth after vaccination. Those who received vaccine or placebo ended up with similar non-spike TCR breadth. TCR breadth and depth analyses may have underestimated total T cell responses.

CDR1 and CDR2 from the germline V gene are MDHEN and SYDVKM. The CDR3 runs to 16 residues. The V end was cut by 3 bases, the J end by 0 bases, with 12 bases between. Sequencing was performed with immunoSEQ multiplex PCR; in TCRdb, only in-frame clones are kept and a portion is missing. The table lists more than 150,000 clones, approximately 88% of them singletons. This clone has just a few counts. What it binds is unknown. The chain is built from TRBV28 and TRBJ1-3; D call uncertain. This TCR derives from a human donor who had recovered from COVID-19. The input for sequencing was peripheral blood, taken after recovery from COVID-19. Written as DNA, the CDR3 is TGTGCCAGCAGTTTGTTCCAGTTCAGCTCTGGAAACACCATATATTTT. This sequence encodes CASSLFQFSSGNTIYF.